These 14 T cell receptor beta chains were all obtained from the same sample, sequenced in a study of glioma-infiltrating T cells after dendritic cell vaccination. Time point denoted: after dendritic cell vaccination, including at tumor progression/relapse. TCRdb keeps only in-frame clones here, not all; method: immunoSEQ multiplex PCR. The sample yields over 65,000 clones, approximately 81% seen once. The sample here was blood, taken after dendritic cell vaccination. All receptors come from a human donor with glioblastoma.

V and J are TRBV6-6 and TRBJ2-4; 8 bases align to TRBD1. Germline V gene data show CDR1 as MNHNY and CDR2 as SVGAGI (reference sequence). The CDR3 covers 16 residues. Losses at the gene ends were 1 base for V and 8 bases for J; bases not matched to a gene: 10. Here the CDR3 reads CASSYWRQGPADIQYF. For the CDR3, the DNA is TGTGCCAGCAGTTACTGGCGACAGGGGCCGGCGGACATTCAGTACTTC.

The chain uses TRBV27 and TRBJ2-7, with a possible D match to TRBD1 (6 bases). From germline, CDR1 is MNHEY and CDR2 SMNVEV (reference sequence). The CDR3 runs to 15 residues. The V end lost 5 bases, the J end lost 5 bases, and 19 bases lay between the germline ends. CDR3 protein: CASSMQQGASHEQYF. The CDR3 region has the DNA TGTGCCAGCAGTATGCAACAGGGTGCTTCTCACGAGCAGTACTTC.

This clone was seen a few times. In nucleotides, the CDR3 is TGTGCCAGCAGCTTGGGGCTCATCGGGGAGCTGTTTTTT. Residues: CASSLGLIGELFF. The V and J genes are TRBV5-4 and TRBJ2-2; no clear D gene. Germline V gene data show CDR1 as SGHNT and CDR2 as YYREEE (reference sequence). The CDR3 length is 13 residues. V was clipped by 0 bases and J by 7 bases, with 7 bases between them.

V usage is TRBV5-4 and J usage is TRBJ1-4; the D gene is possibly TRBD1 (6 bases). Trimming stripped 0 bases from V and 11 bases from J, with 8 bases between. This CDR3 has 12 amino acids. The germline CDR1 and CDR2 sequences are SGHNT and YYREEE (reference sequence). CDR3 DNA sequence: TGTGCCAGCAGCTTGGACAGGGATAAACTGTTTTTT. Its protein product is CASSLDRDKLFF.

The chain has TRBV27 and TRBJ2-7, with D unclear. The CDR3 sequence is 17 residues long. Between the trimmed V and J ends, which lost 0 bases and 0 bases, there was a span of 15 bases. Germline CDR1 reads MNHEY; CDR2 reads SMNVEV (reference sequence). The CDR3 sequence: CASSLSAGLFSSYEQYF. DNA for the CDR3: TGTGCCAGCAGTTTATCAGCCGGGTTGTTCTCCTCCTACGAGCAGTACTTC.

The chain employs TRBV15 and TRBJ2-2; TRBD2 agrees at 8 bases. V trimming: 0 bases; J trimming: 0 bases; junction bases outside the gene matches: 9. CDR1 and CDR2 from the germline V gene are LNHNV and YYDKDF (reference sequence). The CDR3 is 19 amino acids. The CDR3, as DNA: TGTGCCACCAGCAGAGATCTGACTAGCGTAAACCCGAACACCGGGGAGCTGTTTTTT. Its protein product is CATSRDLTSVNPNTGELFF.

V gene TRBV6-5 combines with J gene TRBJ1-4; 9 positions agree with TRBD1. This CDR3 contains 16 residues. V shed 0 bases, J shed 5 bases, and the junction held 4 bases outside the gene matches. Germline assignment: CDR1 MNHEY and CDR2 SVGAGI. The CDR3 bases are TGTGCCAGCAGTTACTCTCGGGACAGGGTGAATGAAAAACTGTTTTTT. Translation: CASSYSRDRVNEKLFF.

This rearrangement joins TRBV5-4 to TRBJ2-1; D gene ambiguous. Germline CDR1 is SGHNT and CDR2 is YYREEE (reference sequence). Trimming pared 4 bases from V and 4 bases from J, leaving 6 bases between. The CDR3 has 12 residues. As DNA, the CDR3 is TGTGCCAGCAGCCCGAGTTACAATGAGCAGTTCTTC. It encodes CASSPSYNEQFF.

The V call is TRBV7-2, the J call TRBJ2-3; D might be TRBD2 (6 bases). The CDR3 totals 12 residues. From germline, CDR1 is SGHTA and CDR2 FQGNSA. Deletions cut 5 bases from V and 4 bases from J, with 7 bases between. The CDR3 sequence: CASSPGADTQYF. CDR3 bases: TGTGCCAGCAGCCCGGGGGCAGATACGCAGTATTTT. Filled out from reference TRBV7-2 and TRBJ2-3, the complete variable domain reads GAGVSQSPSNKVTEKGKDVELRCDPISGHTALYWYRQSLGQGLEFLIYFQGNSAPDKSGLPSDRFSAERTGGSVSTLTIQRTQQEDSAVYLCASSPGADTQYFGPGTRLTVL.

This chain connects TRBV11-2 to TRBJ1-2; D uncertain. The CDR3 length is 15 residues. CDR1 is SGHAT and CDR2 is FQNNGV in the germline V gene. V dropped 4 bases and J dropped 3 bases, with 15 bases sitting between them. CDR3 in DNA: TGTGCCAGCAGCTCCCTCCTATGGAGGGACTATGGCTACACCTTC. This translates into CASSSLLWRDYGYTF.

This chain links TRBV5-6 with TRBJ1-4; 7 bases fit TRBD1. Germline CDR1 reads SGHDT; CDR2 reads YYEEEE. The CDR3 loop spans 14 amino acids. The V and J ends lost 4 bases and 1 base, in that order; junction bases with no gene match: 1. In DNA, the CDR3 is TGTGCCAGCAGCCACAGGGGAACTAATGAAAAACTGTTTTTT. Its protein product is CASSHRGTNEKLFF. Based on the CDR3 plus reference TRBV5-6 and TRBJ1-4, the full variable domain is DAGVTQSPTHLIKTRGQQVTLRCSPKSGHDTVSWYQQALGQGPQFIFQYYEEEERQRGNFPDRFSGHQFPNYSSELNVNALLLGDSALYLCASSHRGTNEKLFFGSGTQLSVL.

The genes are TRBV9 and TRBJ2-1, with 7 positions matching TRBD1. This CDR3 has 15 amino acids. Germline CDR1 is SGDLS and CDR2 is YYNGEE. V was clipped by 3 bases and J by 5 bases; unmatched bases: 8. CDR3 bases: TGTGCCAGCAGCGCCTTTAAAGGACAGGACAATGAGCAGTTCTTC. It translates to CASSAFKGQDNEQFF.

The gene calls are TRBV7-9 and TRBJ1-1; D remains ambiguous. The CDR3 covers 16 residues. The germline V gene has CDR1 SEHNR and CDR2 FQNEAQ (reference sequence). V dropped 1 base and J dropped 1 base, with 13 bases sitting between them. CDR3 bases: TGTGCCAGCAGCTTAGTGGGCCAAGTTGGGAACACTGAAGCTTTCTTT. Protein: CASSLVGQVGNTEAFF.

The V gene is TRBV6-5, the J gene TRBJ1-5; D unresolved. V lost 2 bases and J 7 bases, leaving 9 bases between the germline ends. Germline V gene data show CDR1 as MNHEY and CDR2 as SVGAGI. The CDR3 sequence is 13 residues long. CDR3 amino acids: CASSYRGQQPQHF. The DNA for the CDR3 is TGTGCCAGCAGTTACAGAGGGCAACAGCCCCAGCATTTT.